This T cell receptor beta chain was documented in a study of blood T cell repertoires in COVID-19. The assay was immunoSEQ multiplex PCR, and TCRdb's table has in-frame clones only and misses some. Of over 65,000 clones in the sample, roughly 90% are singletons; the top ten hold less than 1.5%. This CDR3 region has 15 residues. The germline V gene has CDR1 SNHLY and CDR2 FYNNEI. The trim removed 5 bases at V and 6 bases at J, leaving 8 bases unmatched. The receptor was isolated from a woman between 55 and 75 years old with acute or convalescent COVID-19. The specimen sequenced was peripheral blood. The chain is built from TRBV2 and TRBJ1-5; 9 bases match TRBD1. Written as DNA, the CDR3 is TGTGCCAGCAGTCGGAACAGGGGGCAAGGTCAGCCCCAGCATTTT. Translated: CASSRNRGQGQPQHF.